What follows is one T cell receptor (beta chain) and its context. This same CDR3 is encoded by further DNA sequences in the sample. Original data processing: Amplification of reference gene primers was used by the study to estimate nucleated cell counts. Sequencing was performed with immunoSEQ multiplex PCR; in TCRdb, only in-frame clones are kept and a portion is missing. V and J calls and clone size are those listed in that table; D and trimming were worked out from the DNA. The table has about 220,000 clones, around 80% seen once; the top ten hold under 8.5%. This entry comes from a study of blood T cell repertoires in COVID-19. Overall study: The study drew acute and convalescent COVID-19 samples from the United States, Italy and Spain. Sources were T cells, B-cell-depleted T cells, or PBMCs; the material itself was cDNA or gDNA.

This TCR came from a woman in her sixties or seventies with acute or convalescent COVID-19. Sequenced input: peripheral blood.

The CDR3 nucleotides are TGTGCCAGTAGTATAGGACTAGCGGGGGACAATGAGCAGTTCTTC. This encodes CASSIGLAGDNEQFF. The J gene is TRBJ2-1, the V gene TRBV19, with 12 bases that match TRBD2. The junction had 0 bases not matched to a gene; V was cut back by 1 base and J by 5 bases. This CDR3 comprises 15 residues. Germline assignment: CDR1 LNHDA and CDR2 SQIVND (reference sequence).